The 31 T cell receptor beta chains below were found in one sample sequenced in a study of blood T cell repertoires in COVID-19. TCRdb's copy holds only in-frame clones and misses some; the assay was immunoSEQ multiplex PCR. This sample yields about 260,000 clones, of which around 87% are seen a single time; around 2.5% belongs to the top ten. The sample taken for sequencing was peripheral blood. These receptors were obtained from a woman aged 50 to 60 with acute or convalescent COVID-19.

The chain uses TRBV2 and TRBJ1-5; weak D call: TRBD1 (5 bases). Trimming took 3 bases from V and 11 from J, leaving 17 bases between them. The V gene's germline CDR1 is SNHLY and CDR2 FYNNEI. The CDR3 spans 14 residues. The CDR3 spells CASSEGPSLQAQHF. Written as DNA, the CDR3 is TGTGCCAGCAGTGAGGGGCCCTCCCTTCAAGCCCAGCATTTT.

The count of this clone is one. CDR3 sequence: CASSPISPEDTQYF. The CDR3 nucleotides read TGTGCCAGCTCACCGATCAGCCCGGAGGATACGCAGTATTTT. The V and J genes are TRBV18 and TRBJ2-3, with D uncertain. The CDR3 spans 14 residues. Per germline, CDR1 KGHSH and CDR2 LQKENI. The V gene lost 3 bases and the J gene lost 6 bases, with 13 bases spanning the gap.

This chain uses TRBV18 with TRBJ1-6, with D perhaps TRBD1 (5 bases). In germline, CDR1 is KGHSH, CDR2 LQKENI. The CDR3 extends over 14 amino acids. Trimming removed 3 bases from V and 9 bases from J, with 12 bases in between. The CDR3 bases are TGTGCCAGCTCACCTAGACAGATTCCTTCACCCCTCCACTTT. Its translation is CASSPRQIPSPLHF. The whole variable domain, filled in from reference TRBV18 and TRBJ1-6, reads NAGVMQNPRHLVRRRGQEARLRCSPMKGHSHVYWYRQLPEEGLKFMVYLQKENIIDESGMPKERFSAEFPKEGPSILRIQQVVRGDSAAYFCASSPRQIPSPLHFGNGTRLTVT.

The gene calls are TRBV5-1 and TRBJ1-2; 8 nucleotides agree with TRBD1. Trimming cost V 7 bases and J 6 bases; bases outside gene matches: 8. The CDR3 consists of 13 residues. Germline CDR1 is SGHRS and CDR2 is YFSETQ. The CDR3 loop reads CASGQGRYDGYTF. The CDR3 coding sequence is TGCGCCAGCGGACAGGGAAGATATGATGGCTACACCTTC.

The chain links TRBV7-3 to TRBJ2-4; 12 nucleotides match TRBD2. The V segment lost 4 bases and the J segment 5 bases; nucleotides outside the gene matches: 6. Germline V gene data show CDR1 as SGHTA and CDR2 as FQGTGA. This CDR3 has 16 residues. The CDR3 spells CASSSRLAGEQNIQYF. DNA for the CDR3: TGTGCCAGCAGCTCCCGACTAGCGGGAGAGCAAAACATTCAGTACTTC.

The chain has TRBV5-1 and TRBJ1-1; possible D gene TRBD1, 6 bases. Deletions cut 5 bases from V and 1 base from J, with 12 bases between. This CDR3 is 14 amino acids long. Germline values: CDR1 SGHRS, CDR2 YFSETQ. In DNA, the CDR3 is TGCGCCAGCAGAACCGGGACACCGAACACTGAAGCTTTCTTT. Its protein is CASRTGTPNTEAFF.

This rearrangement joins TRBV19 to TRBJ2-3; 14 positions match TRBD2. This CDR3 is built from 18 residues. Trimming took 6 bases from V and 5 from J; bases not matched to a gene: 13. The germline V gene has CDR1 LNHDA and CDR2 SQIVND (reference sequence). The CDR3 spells CASRPGWGLAGEIDTQYF. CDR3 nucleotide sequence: TGTGCCAGTAGGCCCGGGTGGGGACTAGCGGGAGAGATAGATACGCAGTATTTT.

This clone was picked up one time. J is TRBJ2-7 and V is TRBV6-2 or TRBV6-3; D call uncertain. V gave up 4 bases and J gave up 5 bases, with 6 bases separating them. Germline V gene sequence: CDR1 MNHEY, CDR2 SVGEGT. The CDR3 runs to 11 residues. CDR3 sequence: CASSFSNEQYF. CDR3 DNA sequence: TGTGCCAGCAGTTTTAGTAACGAGCAGTACTTC.

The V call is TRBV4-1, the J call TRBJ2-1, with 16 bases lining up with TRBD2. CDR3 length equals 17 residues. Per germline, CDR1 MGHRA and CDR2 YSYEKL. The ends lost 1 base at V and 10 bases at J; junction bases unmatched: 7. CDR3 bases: TGCGCCAGCAGCCAAGGATCGGGACTAGCGGGAGGGCGAGAGCAGTTCTTC. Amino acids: CASSQGSGLAGGREQFF.

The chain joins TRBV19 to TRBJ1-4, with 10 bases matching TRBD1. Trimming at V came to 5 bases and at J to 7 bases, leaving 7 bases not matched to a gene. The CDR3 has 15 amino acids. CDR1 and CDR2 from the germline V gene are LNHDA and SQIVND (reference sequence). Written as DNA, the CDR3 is TGTGCCAGTAGTGACCGGACAGGGGGGAGTGAAAAACTGTTTTTT. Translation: CASSDRTGGSEKLFF.

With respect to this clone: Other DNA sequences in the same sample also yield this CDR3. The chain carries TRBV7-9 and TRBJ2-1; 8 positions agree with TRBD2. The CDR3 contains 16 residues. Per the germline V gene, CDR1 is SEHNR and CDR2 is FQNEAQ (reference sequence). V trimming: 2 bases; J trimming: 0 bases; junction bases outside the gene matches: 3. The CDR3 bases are TGTGCCAGCAGCTTAAGCCTAGCGGGCTCCTACAATGAGCAGTTCTTC. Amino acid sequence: CASSLSLAGSYNEQFF.

The CDR3 DNA sequence: TGTGCCGCGAAAACAGGCGGCCATGAGCAGTTCTTC. Amino acids: CAAKTGGHEQFF. The chain employs TRBV7-7 and TRBJ2-1; D may be TRBD1 (5 bases). Germline V gives CDR1 SSHAT, CDR2 FNYEAQ (reference sequence). The CDR3 totals 12 residues. V lost 11 bases to trimming and J lost 8 bases, with 16 bases between them.

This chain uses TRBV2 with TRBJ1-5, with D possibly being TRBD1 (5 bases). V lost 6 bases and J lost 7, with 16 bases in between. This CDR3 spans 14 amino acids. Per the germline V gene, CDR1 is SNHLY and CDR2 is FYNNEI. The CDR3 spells CASSKEGIWQPQHF. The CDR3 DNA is TGTGCCAGCAGCAAGGAGGGGATTTGGCAGCCCCAGCATTTT.

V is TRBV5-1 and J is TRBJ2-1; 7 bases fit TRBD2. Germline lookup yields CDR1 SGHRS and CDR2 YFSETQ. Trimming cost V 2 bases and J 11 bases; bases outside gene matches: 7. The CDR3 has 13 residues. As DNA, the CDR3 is TGCGCCAGCAGCTTCACGCCTAGCGGAAAGCAGTTCTTC. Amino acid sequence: CASSFTPSGKQFF.

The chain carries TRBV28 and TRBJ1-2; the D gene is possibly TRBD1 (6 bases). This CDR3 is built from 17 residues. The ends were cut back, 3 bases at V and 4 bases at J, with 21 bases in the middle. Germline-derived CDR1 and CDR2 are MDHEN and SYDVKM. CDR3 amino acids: CASSFKGFRTAFYGYTF. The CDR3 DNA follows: TGTGCCAGCAGTTTCAAAGGGTTTAGGACAGCCTTCTATGGCTACACCTTC.

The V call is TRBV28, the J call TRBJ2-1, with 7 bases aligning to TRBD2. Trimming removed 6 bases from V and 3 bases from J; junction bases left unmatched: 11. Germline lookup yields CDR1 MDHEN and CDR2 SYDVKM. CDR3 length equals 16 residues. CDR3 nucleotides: TGTGCCAGCAGCTTGGGAGGGCGCGGAAGCTACAATGAGCAGTTCTTC. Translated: CASSLGGRGSYNEQFF.

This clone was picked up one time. The CDR3 spells CASSLLSSGSSDTQYF. The CDR3 coding sequence is TGCGCCAGCAGCTTGCTAAGTAGCGGGAGTTCAGATACGCAGTATTTT. The rearrangement uses TRBV5-1 and TRBJ2-3, with 9 bases aligning to TRBD2. Germline trimming cut 1 base from V and 4 bases from J; bases unmatched to any gene: 7. The CDR3 has 16 residues. CDR1 is SGHRS and CDR2 is YFSETQ in the germline V gene.

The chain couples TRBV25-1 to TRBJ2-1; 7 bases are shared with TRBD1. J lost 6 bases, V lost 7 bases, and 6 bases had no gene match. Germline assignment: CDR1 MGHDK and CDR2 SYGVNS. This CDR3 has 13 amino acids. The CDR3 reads CASTTGTVNEQFF. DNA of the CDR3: TGTGCCAGCACTACCGGGACAGTCAATGAGCAGTTCTTC.

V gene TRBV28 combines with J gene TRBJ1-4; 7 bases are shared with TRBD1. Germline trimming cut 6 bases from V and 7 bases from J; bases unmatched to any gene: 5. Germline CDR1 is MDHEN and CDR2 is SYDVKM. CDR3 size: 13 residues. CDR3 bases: TGTGCCAGCAGGGAGGGGGCGTCTGAAAAACTGTTTTTT. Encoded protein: CASREGASEKLFF.

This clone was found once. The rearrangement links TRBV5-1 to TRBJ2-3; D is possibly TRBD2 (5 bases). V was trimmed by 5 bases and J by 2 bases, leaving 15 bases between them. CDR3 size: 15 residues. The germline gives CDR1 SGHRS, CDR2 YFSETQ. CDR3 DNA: TGCGCCAGCAGAACCCGCGGGTACTTCACAGATACGCAGTATTTT. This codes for CASRTRGYFTDTQYF.

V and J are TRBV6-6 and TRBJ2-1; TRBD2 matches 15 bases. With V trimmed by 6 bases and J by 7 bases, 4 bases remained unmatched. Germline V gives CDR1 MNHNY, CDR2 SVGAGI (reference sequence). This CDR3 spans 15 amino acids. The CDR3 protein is CASSGTSGRQNEQFF. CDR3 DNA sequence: TGTGCCAGCAGCGGGACTAGCGGGAGGCAAAATGAGCAGTTCTTC.

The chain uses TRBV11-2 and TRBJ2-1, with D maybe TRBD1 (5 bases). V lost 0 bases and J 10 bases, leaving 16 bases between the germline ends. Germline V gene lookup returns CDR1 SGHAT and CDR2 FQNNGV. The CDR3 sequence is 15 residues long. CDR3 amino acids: CASSLDRLRGSEQFF. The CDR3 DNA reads TGTGCCAGCAGCTTAGATCGTTTAAGGGGAAGCGAGCAGTTCTTC.

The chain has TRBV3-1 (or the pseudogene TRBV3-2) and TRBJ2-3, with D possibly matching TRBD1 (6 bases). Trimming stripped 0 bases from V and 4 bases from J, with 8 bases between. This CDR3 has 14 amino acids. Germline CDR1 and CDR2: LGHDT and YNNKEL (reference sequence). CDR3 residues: CASSQEQGADTQYF. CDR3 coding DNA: TGTGCCAGCAGCCAAGAACAGGGCGCAGATACGCAGTATTTT.

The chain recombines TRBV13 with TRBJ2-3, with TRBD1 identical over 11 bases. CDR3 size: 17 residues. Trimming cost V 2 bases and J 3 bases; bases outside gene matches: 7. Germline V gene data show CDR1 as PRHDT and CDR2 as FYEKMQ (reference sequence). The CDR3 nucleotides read TGTGCCAGCAGCTTACTCCCGGGACAGGGGGGGACAGATACGCAGTATTTT. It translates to CASSLLPGQGGTDTQYF.

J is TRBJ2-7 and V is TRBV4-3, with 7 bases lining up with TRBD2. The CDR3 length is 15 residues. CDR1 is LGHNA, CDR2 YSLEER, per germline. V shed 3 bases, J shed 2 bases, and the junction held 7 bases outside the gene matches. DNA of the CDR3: TGCGCCAGCAGCCAGAGGGCTAGCGGTACCTACGAGCAGTACTTC. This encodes CASSQRASGTYEQYF.

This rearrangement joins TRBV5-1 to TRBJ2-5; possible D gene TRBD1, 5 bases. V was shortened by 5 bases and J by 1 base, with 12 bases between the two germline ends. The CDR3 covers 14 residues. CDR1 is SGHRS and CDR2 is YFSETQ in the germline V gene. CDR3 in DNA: TGCGCCAGCAGGTCGCAGGGTGCCCAAGAGACCCAGTACTTC. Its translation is CASRSQGAQETQYF.

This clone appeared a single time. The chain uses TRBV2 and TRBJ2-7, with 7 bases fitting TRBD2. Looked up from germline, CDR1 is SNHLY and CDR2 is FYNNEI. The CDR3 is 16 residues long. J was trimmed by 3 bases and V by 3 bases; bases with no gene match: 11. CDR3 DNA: TGTGCCAGCAGTGATACCCTTAGCGGGCCCCTCTACGAGCAGTACTTC. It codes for CASSDTLSGPLYEQYF.

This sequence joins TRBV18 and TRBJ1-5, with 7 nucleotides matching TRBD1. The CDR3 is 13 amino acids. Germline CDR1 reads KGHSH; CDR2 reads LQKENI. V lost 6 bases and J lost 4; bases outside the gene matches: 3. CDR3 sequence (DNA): TGTGCCAGCTCGTCAGGGGGAAATCAGCCCCAGCATTTT. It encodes CASSSGGNQPQHF.

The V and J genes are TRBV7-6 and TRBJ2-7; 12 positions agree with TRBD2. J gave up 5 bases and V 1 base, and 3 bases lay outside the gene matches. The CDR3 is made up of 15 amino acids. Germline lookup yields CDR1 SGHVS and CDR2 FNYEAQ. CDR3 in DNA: TGTGCCAGCAGCTTAGAACTAGCGGGAGGTGACGAGCAGTACTTC. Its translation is CASSLELAGGDEQYF.

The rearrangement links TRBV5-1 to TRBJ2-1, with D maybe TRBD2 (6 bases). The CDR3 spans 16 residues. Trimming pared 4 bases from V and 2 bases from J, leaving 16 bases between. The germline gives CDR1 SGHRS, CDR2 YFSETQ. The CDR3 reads CASSPRPSDTYNEQFF. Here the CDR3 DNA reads TGCGCCAGCAGCCCCCGACCTAGCGACACCTACAATGAGCAGTTCTTC.

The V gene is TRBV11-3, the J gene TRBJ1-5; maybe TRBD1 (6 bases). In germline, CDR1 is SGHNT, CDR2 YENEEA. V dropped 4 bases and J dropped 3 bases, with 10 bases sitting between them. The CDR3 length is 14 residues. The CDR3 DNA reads TGTGCCAGCAGCTCCAGGGGCCTCAATCAGCCCCAGCATTTT. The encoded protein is CASSSRGLNQPQHF.